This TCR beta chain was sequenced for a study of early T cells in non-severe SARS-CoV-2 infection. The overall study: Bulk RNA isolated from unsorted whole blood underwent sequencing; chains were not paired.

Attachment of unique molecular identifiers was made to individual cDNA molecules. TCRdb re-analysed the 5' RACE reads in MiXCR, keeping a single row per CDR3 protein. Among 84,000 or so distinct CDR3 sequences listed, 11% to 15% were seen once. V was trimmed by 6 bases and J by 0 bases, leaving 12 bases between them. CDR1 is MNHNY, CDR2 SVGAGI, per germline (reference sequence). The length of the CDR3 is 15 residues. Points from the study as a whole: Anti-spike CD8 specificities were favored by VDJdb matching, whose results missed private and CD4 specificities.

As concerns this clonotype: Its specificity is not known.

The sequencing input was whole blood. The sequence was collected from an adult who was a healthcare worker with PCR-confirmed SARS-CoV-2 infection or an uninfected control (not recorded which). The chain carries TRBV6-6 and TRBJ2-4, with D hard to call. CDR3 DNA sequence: TGTGCCAGCAGCAACCCGACAATAGCCAAAAACATTCAGTACTTC. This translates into CASSNPTIAKNIQYF.